This TCR beta chain was sequenced during a study of T cells after yellow fever vaccination. General study findings and limits: Clonotypes appearing in both CD4 and CD8 compartments existed, and their share was small. A secondary response was less intense yet reached its peak sooner, at day 5 versus 15.

5'RACE template switching generated TCR cDNA, adding a universal primer site and UMIs. TCRdb reanalysed the 5' RACE reads using MiXCR and keeps one entry per CDR3 protein. The profile shows some 220,000 distinct CDR3 sequences, less than 3.5% of them singletons. The sample holds many counts of this clonotype. Its antigen is not known. Germline V CDR1 and CDR2: SGHRS, YFSETQ. CDR3 length equals 13 residues. The germline V and J ends were trimmed by 4 bases and 4 bases, with 11 bases remaining between them. V and J are TRBV5-1 and TRBJ1-2, with TRBD1 as a possible D gene (6 bases). This receptor was obtained from a man aged 18 to 29 who received the YFV17D yellow fever vaccine. The sample was CD4+ T cells sorted from PBMCs, taken 10 days after the yellow fever booster vaccination. The CDR3 DNA reads as TGCGCCAGCAGCCTCGGACAGATCTATGGCTACACCTTC. Translation gives CASSLGQIYGYTF.